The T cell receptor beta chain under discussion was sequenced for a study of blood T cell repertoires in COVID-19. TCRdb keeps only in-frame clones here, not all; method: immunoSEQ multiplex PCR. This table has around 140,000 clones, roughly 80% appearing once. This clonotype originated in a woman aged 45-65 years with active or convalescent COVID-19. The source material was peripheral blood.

The CDR3 nucleotides read TGTGCCAGAAGCCCGCGGGCGATTAGCAGTCACTATGGCTACACCTTC. Translating gives CARSPRAISSHYGYTF. The chain couples TRBV5-3 to TRBJ1-2; D ambiguous. TRBV5-3 is designated an ORF whose function remains uncertain. The CDR3 extends over 16 amino acids. V lost 4 bases and J lost 3, with 19 bases in between.